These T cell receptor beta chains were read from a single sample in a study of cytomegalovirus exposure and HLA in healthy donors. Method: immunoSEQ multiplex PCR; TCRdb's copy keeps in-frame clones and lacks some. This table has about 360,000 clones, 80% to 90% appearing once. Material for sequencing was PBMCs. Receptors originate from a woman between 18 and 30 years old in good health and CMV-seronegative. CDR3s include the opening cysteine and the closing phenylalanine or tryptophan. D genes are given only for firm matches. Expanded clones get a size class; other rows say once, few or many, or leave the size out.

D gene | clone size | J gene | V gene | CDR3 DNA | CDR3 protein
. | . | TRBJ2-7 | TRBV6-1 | TGTGCCAGCAGTCAGTCTTATACATACTACGAGCAGTACTTC | CASSQSYTYYEQYF
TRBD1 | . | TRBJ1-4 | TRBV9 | TGTGCCAGCAGCCACGACAGGGACGGTGAAAAACTGTTTTTT | CASSHDRDGEKLFF
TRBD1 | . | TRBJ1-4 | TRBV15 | TGTGCCACCAGCAGAGGGGACAGGGGCCCAGAAAAACTGTTTTTT | CATSRGDRGPEKLFF
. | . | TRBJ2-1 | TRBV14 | TGTGCCAGCAGCCATGGGCCTCTAGGGGGATCAAATGAGCAGTTCTTC | CASSHGPLGGSNEQFF
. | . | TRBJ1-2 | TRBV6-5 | TGTGCCAGCAGTTACTCGATCACCGGGGATGGCTACACCTTC | CASSYSITGDGYTF
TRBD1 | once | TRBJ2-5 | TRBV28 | TGTGCCAGCGCCCAATCCGGTGAGACAGGGGAGATTGGGGCGGAGACCCAGTACTTC | CASAQSGETGEIGAETQYF
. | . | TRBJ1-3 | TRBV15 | TGTGCCACCAGCAGAGGCCGAATTAGCTCTGGAAACACCATATATTTT | CATSRGRISSGNTIYF
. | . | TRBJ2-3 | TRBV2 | TGTGCCAGCAGGCACAGGGCCCAGTATTTT | CASRHRAQYF
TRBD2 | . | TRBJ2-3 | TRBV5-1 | TGCGCCAGCAGCCCGGGGACTAGCCCAGATACGCAGTATTTT | CASSPGTSPDTQYF
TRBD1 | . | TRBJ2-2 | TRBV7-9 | TGTGCCAGCAGCCAGACAGGGGCGAGCACCGGGGAGCTGTTTTTT | CASSQTGASTGELFF
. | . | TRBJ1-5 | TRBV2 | TGTGCCAGCAGTGATGGGACCGGTGGGAGGAAGGCCCAGCATTTT | CASSDGTGGRKAQHF
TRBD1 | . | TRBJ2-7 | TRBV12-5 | TGTGCTAGTGCCCCGGGACAGGGGGCCTACGAGCAGTACTTC | CASAPGQGAYEQYF
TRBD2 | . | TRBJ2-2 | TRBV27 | TGTGCCAGCAGTTTAAGGGCGCTAGCGGGAACCGGGGAGCTGTTTTTT | CASSLRALAGTGELFF
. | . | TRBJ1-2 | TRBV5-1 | TGCGCCAGCAGCCCTGGACAGTATGGCTACACCTTC | CASSPGQYGYTF
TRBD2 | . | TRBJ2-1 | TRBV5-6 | TGTGCCAGCAGCTCGGAGCGGGGGGGCCTCTACAATGAGCAGTTCTTC | CASSSERGGLYNEQFF
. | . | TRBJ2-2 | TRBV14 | TGTGCCAGCAGACAAGGGGTCGGCGGGACGAACACCGGGGAGCTGTTTTTT | CASRQGVGGTNTGELFF
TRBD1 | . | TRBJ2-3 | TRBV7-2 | TGTGCCAGCAGCTCGGACAGGGGGCGTGATACGCAGTATTTT | CASSSDRGRDTQYF
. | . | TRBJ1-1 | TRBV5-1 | TGCGCCAGCAGCCCGCCCCGAGGCGGCGGCAGCGAGAACACTGAAGCTTTCTTT | CASSPPRGGGSENTEAFF
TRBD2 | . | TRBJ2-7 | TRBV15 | TGTGCCACCAGCAGACTCTGGGGGGGGAAACAAACCTACGAGCAGTACTTC | CATSRLWGGKQTYEQYF
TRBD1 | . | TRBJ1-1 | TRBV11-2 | TGTGCCAGCAGCCCCCAGGTCAGGGGGAAAGCTTTCTTT | CASSPQVRGKAFF
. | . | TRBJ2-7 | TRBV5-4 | TGTGCCAGCAGCTTGTGGCAGTCCCTAGGGGGCGAGCAGTACTTC | CASSLWQSLGGEQYF
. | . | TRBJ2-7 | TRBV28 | TGTGCCAGCAGTCCTCACCCGACAGGGAGGTACGAGCAGTACTTC | CASSPHPTGRYEQYF
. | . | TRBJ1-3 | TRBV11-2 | TGTGCCAGCAGCCCCAACTGGAGCTCTGGAAACACCATATATTTT | CASSPNWSSGNTIYF
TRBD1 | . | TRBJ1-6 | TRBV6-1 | TGTGCCAGCAGTGAAGGGACAGGTAATTCAAGACCCCTCCACTTT | CASSEGTGNSRPLHF
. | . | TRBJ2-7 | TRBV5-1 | TGCGCCAGCAGCTTGTCGGGAACCTACGAGCAGTACTTC | CASSLSGTYEQYF
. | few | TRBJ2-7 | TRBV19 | TGTGCCAGTAGTATACTAGGTGGGGGCGCGTACGAGCAGTACTTC | CASSILGGGAYEQYF
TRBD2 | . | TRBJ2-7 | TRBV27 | TGTGCCAGCATTAGACTAGCGGTCCGCTCCTACGAGCAGTACTTC | CASIRLAVRSYEQYF
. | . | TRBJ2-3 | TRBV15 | TGTGCCACCAGCAGAGGTGAGGGGGCAGATACGCAGTATTTT | CATSRGEGADTQYF
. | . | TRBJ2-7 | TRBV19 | TGTGCCAGTAGTATAGCCCTCTCCTACGAGCAGTACTTC | CASSIALSYEQYF
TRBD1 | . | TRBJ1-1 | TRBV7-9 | TGTGCCAGCAGACCTACCGGGACAGGGTCCACTGAAGCTTTCTTT | CASRPTGTGSTEAFF
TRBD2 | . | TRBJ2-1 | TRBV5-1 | TGCGCCAGCAGCTTGGTGAGCGGGAGTAAGGATGAGCAGTTCTTC | CASSLVSGSKDEQFF
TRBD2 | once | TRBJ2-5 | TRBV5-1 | TGCGCCAGCAGCGATCTTAAGACTAGCGGAACACAAGAGACCCAGTACTTC | CASSDLKTSGTQETQYF
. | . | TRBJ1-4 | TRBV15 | TGTGCCACCAGCAGAACAGCGGTAACTAATGAAAAACTGTTTTTT | CATSRTAVTNEKLFF
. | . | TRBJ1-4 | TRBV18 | TGTGCCAGCTCATCGGGTCTTCCCCCTGAAAAACTGTTTTTT | CASSSGLPPEKLFF
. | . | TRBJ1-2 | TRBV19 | TGTGCCAGTAGTTGGGCAGGCACTAACTATGGCTACACCTTC | CASSWAGTNYGYTF
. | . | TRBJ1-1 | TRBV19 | TGTGCCAGTAGTATAGGGGGCAACACTGAAGCTTTCTTT | CASSIGGNTEAFF
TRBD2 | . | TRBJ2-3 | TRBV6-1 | TGTGCCAGCACGGCGGGAGGAGAGGCAGATACGCAGTATTTT | CASTAGGEADTQYF
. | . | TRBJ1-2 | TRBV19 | TGTGCCAGTAGTACTGACCCTCGTCAGGGCCAAGGCTACACCTTC | CASSTDPRQGQGYTF
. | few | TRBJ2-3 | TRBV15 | TGTGCCACCAGTAGCCCCTCTCGGGTCACAGATACGCAGTATTTT | CATSSPSRVTDTQYF
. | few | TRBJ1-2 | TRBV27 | TGTGCCAGCAGTCCCCTCTGGGGGGATGGCTACACCTTC | CASSPLWGDGYTF
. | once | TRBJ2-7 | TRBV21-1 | TGTGCCAGCAGCAAAGCGCGAGGGACACTCCGCTACGAGCAGTACTTC | CASSKARGTLRYEQYF
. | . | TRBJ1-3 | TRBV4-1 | TGCGCCAGCAGCCGATCTGCGGGAATAGAAAACACCATATATTTT | CASSRSAGIENTIYF
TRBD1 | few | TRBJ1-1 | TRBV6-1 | TGTGCCAGCAGTCTGACAGGGGGAGAGACTGAAGCTTTCTTT | CASSLTGGETEAFF
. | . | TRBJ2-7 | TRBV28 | TGTGCCAGCAGTTTAAGTCCCCCACCGGCCTACGAGCAGTACTTC | CASSLSPPPAYEQYF
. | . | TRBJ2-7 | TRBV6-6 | TGTGCCAGCAGTTACCTCTCCCCCTCCCAGGGCTACGAGCAGTACTTC | CASSYLSPSQGYEQYF
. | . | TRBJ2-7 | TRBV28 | TGTGCCAGCAGTGTACAGGTACCCGAGCAGTACTTC | CASSVQVPEQYF
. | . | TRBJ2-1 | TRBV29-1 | TGCAGCGTTGAACTATACAATGAGCAGTTCTTC | CSVELYNEQFF
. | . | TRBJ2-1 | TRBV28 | TGTGCCAGCACCCTGCCTGGGGGGGCCGTTTACAATGAGCAGTTCTTC | CASTLPGGAVYNEQFF
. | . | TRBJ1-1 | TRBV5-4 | TGTGCCAGCAGCCCACGGGAACGGATCAAGCTGGGGACTGAAGCTTTCTTT | CASSPRERIKLGTEAFF
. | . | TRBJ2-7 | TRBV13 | TGTGCCAGCAGCTTAGGACAGGGAAGGCCTTACGAGCAGTACTTC | CASSLGQGRPYEQYF
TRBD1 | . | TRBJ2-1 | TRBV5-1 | TGCGCCAGCCGAATAGGACAGGGGGGGAATGAGCAGTTCTTC | CASRIGQGGNEQFF
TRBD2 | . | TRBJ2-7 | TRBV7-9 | TGTGCCAGCAGCTTAGACTCGCGGGGGGGCCTCGAGCAGTACTTC | CASSLDSRGGLEQYF
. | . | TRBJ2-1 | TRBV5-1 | TGCGCCAGCAGCTCCGGGGATTCCTACAATGAGCAGTTCTTC | CASSSGDSYNEQFF
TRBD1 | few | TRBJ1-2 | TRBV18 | TGTGCCAGCTCACCGGGGATGGACAGGGGGCCTGGCTACACCTTC | CASSPGMDRGPGYTF
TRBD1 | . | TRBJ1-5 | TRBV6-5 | TGTGCCAGCAGCCGGACAGGGGTAGGACAGCCCCAGCATTTT | CASSRTGVGQPQHF